The T cell receptor beta chain described here comes from a study of T cell responses to AZD1222 COVID-19 vaccine (TCRdb year 2021). About the study as a whole: Because spike-specific TCR depth and breadth did not differ between the two schedules, AZD1222 recipients who got a second dose at roughly 4 weeks were pooled with those who got a second dose at roughly 12 weeks. TCR sequencing was performed for approximately 240 trial participants, of whom about 200 were given two doses of AZD1222 and around 26 were given two doses of MenACWY control vaccine. Trial participants were enrolled by age into subgroups of 18-55, 56-69 and 70-plus years, and about 150, 27 and 61 TCR-sequenced participants, respectively, were included in these subgroups. Study-level results and caveats: In the small 56-69-year group, the increase in depth fell short of significance, most likely because of low power. Participants were mostly white British, with more females than males. The authors suggested clonal diversity may have been underestimated. Only five to seven AZD1222 recipients were SARS-CoV-2 seropositive at baseline, limiting conclusions about previously exposed vaccinees. Spike-specific TCR breadth and depth rose significantly after two AZD1222 doses compared with day 0 and with MenACWY recipients. Because no day 14 peak-response samples were available, the repertoires could be characterized only after the peak T cell response. Nearly half of unique spike-specific TCRs reportedly recognized epitopes outside regions mutated in the B.1.351 and B.1.1.7 variants. The vaccine-associated CD4 TCRs covered the entire spike protein, and the dominant responses fell in regions 160-218 and 743-854.

The time point label on this specimen signifies: baseline before first vaccination. Vaccinee samples came from UK trials COV001 and COV002, including a single-blind randomized controlled phase 2/3 trial of AZD1222 (ChAdOx1 nCoV-19) in healthy adults. For TCRbeta chain sequencing, PBMC samples from trial participants were taken at day 0 and at day 28 after the second dose. Note on this clone: What this receptor recognizes is not known. One base away there is no much larger clone; base qualities are not given.

The CDR3 regions of human TCRbeta chains were subjected to immunosequencing. The source study handled its data this way. TCRs in the repertoires were matched against a reference library of SARS-CoV-2-specific TCRs that had been generated with the MIRA antigen-specificity platform. Breadth was defined as the fraction of unique TCRs that were SARS-CoV-2-associated. Depth was defined as the fraction of total T cells that were SARS-CoV-2-associated. Using the MIRA data, each spike-specific TCR was mapped to the spike region that the TCR reacts to and placed in a CD4 or CD8 class. Log10-transformed breadth and depth values were compared by one-way ANOVA with Sidak's multiple comparisons tests. Here the immuneACCESS table is served through TCRdb, limited to in-frame sequences with V and J called. Missing clones are a known gap in these copies; in checked studies unresolved V genes cover under half, and the rest lacks a known reason. The V and J calls and clone size are taken from that table; D and trimming were inferred from the DNA. The sample table contains 150,000 to 200,000 clones; only one count was recorded for about 94% of them. Roughly 9.8% of the sample comes from the top ten.

The germline V gene specifies MDHEN as CDR1 and SYDVKM as CDR2. The junction carries 13 bases between V and J, which are trimmed by 3 bases and 2 bases respectively. Including the terminal cysteine and phenylalanine, the CDR3 comprises 15 residues. The retained sequence is limited to the CDR3, 45 bases, with the frame set at the first base. This TCR was recovered from an adult in good health. The rearranged chain carries TRBV28 and TRBJ2-5; the D gene remains uncertain. The sample in question was peripheral blood, obtained on day 0 of AZD1222 vaccination. Read as DNA, the sequence is TGTGCCAGCAGTTTTGCCCGGAGACATCAAGAGACCCAGTACTTC. Its amino acids are CASSFARRHQETQYF.